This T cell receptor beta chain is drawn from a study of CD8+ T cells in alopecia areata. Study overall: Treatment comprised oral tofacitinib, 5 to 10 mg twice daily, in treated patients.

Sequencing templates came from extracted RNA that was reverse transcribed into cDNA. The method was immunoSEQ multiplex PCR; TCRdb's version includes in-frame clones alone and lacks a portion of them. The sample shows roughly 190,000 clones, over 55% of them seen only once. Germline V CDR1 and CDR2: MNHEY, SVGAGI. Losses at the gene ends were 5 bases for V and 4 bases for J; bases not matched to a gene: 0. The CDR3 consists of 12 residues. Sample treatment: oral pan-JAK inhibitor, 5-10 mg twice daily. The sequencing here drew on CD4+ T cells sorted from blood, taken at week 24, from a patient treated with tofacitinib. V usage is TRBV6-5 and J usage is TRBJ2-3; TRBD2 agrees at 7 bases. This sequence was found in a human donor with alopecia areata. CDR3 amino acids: CASSRGADTQYF. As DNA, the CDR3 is TGTGCCAGCAGTCGGGGGGCAGATACGCAGTATTTT.